A single sample gave rise to the 30 T cell receptor beta chains below, sequenced in a study of blood T cell repertoires in COVID-19. Libraries were prepared by immunoSEQ multiplex PCR; TCRdb keeps only in-frame clonotypes and omits some of them. The table has about 250,000 clones, about four fifths seen once; the top ten hold about 9%. Sequenced sample: peripheral blood. These receptors were obtained from an elderly man with acute or convalescent COVID-19.

The rearrangement uses TRBV28 and TRBJ1-1; no reliable D call. The CDR3 contains 13 residues. Germline V lookup: CDR1 MDHEN, CDR2 SYDVKM. The ends were cut back, 6 bases at V and 7 bases at J, with 15 bases in the middle. This CDR3 reads CASRLDIADEAFF. The CDR3 nucleotides are TGTGCCAGCAGATTAGACATCGCCGATGAAGCTTTCTTT.

This sequence joins TRBV2 and TRBJ2-2; D possibly corresponds to TRBD1 (6 bases). CDR3 length equals 13 residues. V lost 7 bases to trimming and J lost 3 bases, with 9 bases between them. Germline CDR1 SNHLY, CDR2 FYNNEI. CDR3 sequence (DNA): TGTGCCAGCAAACAGGGTTACACCGGGGAGCTGTTTTTT. It yields the protein CASKQGYTGELFF.

The chain links TRBV6-5 to TRBJ1-2; no firm D call. Germline assignment: CDR1 MNHEY and CDR2 SVGAGI. CDR3 length equals 16 residues. V lost 0 bases, J lost 5 bases, and 16 bases lay in between. CDR3 in amino acids: CASSYSFARERYGYTF. CDR3 coding DNA: TGTGCCAGCAGTTACTCTTTTGCCCGGGAACGGTATGGCTACACCTTC.

CDR3 protein: CASGGQTISGNTIYF. The CDR3 DNA reads TGTGCCAGCGGTGGACAGACAATCTCTGGAAACACCATATATTTT. The chain couples TRBV25-1 to TRBJ1-3; D might be TRBD1 (6 bases). V was pared by 8 bases and J by 0 bases, with 14 bases between. CDR3 size: 15 residues. CDR1 MGHDK and CDR2 SYGVNS come from the germline V gene. Full variable domain (rest looked up from reference TRBV25-1 and TRBJ1-3): EADIYQTPRYLVIGTGKKITLECSQTMGHDKMYWYQQDPGMELHLIHYSYGVNSTEKGDLSSESTVSRIRTEHFPLTLESARPSHTSQYLCASGGQTISGNTIYFGEGSWLTVV.

As DNA, the CDR3 is TGCGCCAGCAGCCAAGATAGGAGGCGGCCGCCCTACGAGCAGTACTTC. Its protein product is CASSQDRRRPPYEQYF. V and J are TRBV4-1 and TRBJ2-7, with D perhaps matching TRBD2 (5 bases). The CDR3 consists of 16 residues. Germline lookup yields CDR1 MGHRA and CDR2 YSYEKL. The V gene lost 0 bases and the J gene lost 2 bases, with 14 bases spanning the gap.

The CDR3 loop reads CASSIALRGRLGNEQFF. Here the CDR3 DNA reads TGTGCCAGTAGTATAGCTCTCAGGGGGCGCTTGGGCAATGAGCAGTTCTTC. The chain is built from TRBV19 and TRBJ2-1; 8 positions agree with TRBD1. CDR3 length equals 17 residues. The trim removed 1 base at V and 6 bases at J, leaving 11 bases unmatched. Germline assignment: CDR1 LNHDA and CDR2 SQIVND (reference sequence).

The genes are TRBV28 and TRBJ1-5; D is unclear. The germline CDR1 and CDR2 sequences are MDHEN and SYDVKM. There are 14 residues in the CDR3. V was shortened by 3 bases and J by 4 bases, with 10 bases between the two germline ends. The CDR3 region is CASSLWAGNQPQHF. For the CDR3, the DNA is TGTGCCAGCAGTTTGTGGGCGGGGAATCAGCCCCAGCATTTT.

The chain couples TRBV10-3 to TRBJ2-7; perhaps TRBD1 as D (6 bases). The CDR3 consists of 16 residues. In germline, CDR1 is ENHRY, CDR2 SYGVKD. V was shortened by 5 bases and J by 3 bases, with 20 bases between the two germline ends. This CDR3 reads CAISLRGRGLVYEQYF. CDR3 bases: TGTGCCATCAGTCTAAGGGGCAGGGGATTGGTCTACGAGCAGTACTTC.

The chain has TRBV5-6 and TRBJ2-1; D uncertain. Per germline, CDR1 SGHDT and CDR2 YYEEEE. The CDR3 runs 15 residues. V was pared by 4 bases and J by 3 bases, with 14 bases between. The CDR3 bases are TGTGCCAGCAGCCGAGGTACCGCCTTCTACAATGAGCAGTTCTTC. It is translated as CASSRGTAFYNEQFF.

The chain uses TRBV5-1 and TRBJ2-1; TRBD2 agrees at 14 bases. Germline-derived CDR1 and CDR2 are SGHRS and YFSETQ. CDR3 length: 17 amino acids. The ends lost 4 bases at V and 5 bases at J; junction bases unmatched: 8. The CDR3 DNA reads as TGCGCCAGCAGCCCCCGACTAGCGGGGGGGTTAAACAATGAGCAGTTCTTC. This encodes CASSPRLAGGLNNEQFF.

The chain carries TRBV6-5 and TRBJ1-2, with TRBD1 matching over 7 bases. CDR3 length: 14 amino acids. The germline CDR1 and CDR2 sequences are MNHEY and SVGAGI. The J segment lost 4 bases and the V segment lost 7 bases, leaving 9 bases of the junction unmatched. CDR3 sequence: CASTPDRAIYGYTF. The DNA of the CDR3 is TGTGCCAGCACCCCAGACAGGGCAATCTATGGCTACACCTTC.

With regard to this clone: This may be a read error: a much more frequent sequence differs by one nucleotide. The sample contains more than one DNA sequence encoding this CDR3. The chain joins TRBV7-9 to TRBJ1-1; D gene uncertain. The CDR3 runs 13 residues. The germline V and J ends were trimmed by 2 bases and 0 bases, with 4 bases remaining between them. Per germline, CDR1 SEHNR and CDR2 FQNEAQ (reference sequence). CDR3 sequence reads: CASSLTVNTEAFF. The CDR3 DNA reads TGTGCCAGCAGCTTAACAGTGAACACTGAAGCTTTCTTT.

This clone was found once. CDR3 amino acids: CASNVLAGGEETQYF. The CDR3 bases are TGTGCCAGCAACGTACTAGCGGGAGGCGAAGAGACCCAGTACTTC. The V and J genes are TRBV6-5 and TRBJ2-5, with 12 bases aligning to TRBD2. Germline V gives CDR1 MNHEY, CDR2 SVGAGI. J was trimmed by 3 bases and V by 7 bases; bases with no gene match: 6. The CDR3 is 15 residues long.

Points on this clone: Additional DNA sequences in this sample encode the identical CDR3. This chain uses TRBV3-1 (or the pseudogene TRBV3-2) with TRBJ1-5; 8 positions match TRBD1. The CDR3 runs 15 residues. V lost 4 bases, J lost 1 base, and 3 bases stayed unmatched. Germline V lookup: CDR1 LGHDT, CDR2 YNNKEL (reference sequence). Here the CDR3 reads CASSPQGASNQPQHF. The CDR3 DNA follows: TGTGCCAGCAGCCCGCAGGGGGCGAGCAATCAGCCCCAGCATTTT.

This CDR3 is CASSRAIEQYF. The CDR3 DNA follows: TGTGCCAGCAGCCGGGCAATCGAGCAGTACTTC. The chain joins TRBV3-1 (or the pseudogene TRBV3-2) to TRBJ2-7, with D uncertain. CDR1 and CDR2 (germline): LGHDT, YNNKEL (reference sequence). Trimming cost V 4 bases and J 6 bases, with 7 bases left between them. The CDR3 covers 11 residues.

The rearrangement joins TRBV10-1 to TRBJ1-3, with D possibly matching TRBD1 (6 bases). Germline values: CDR1 WNHNN, CDR2 SYGVQD (reference sequence). Between the trimmed V and J ends, which lost 3 bases and 2 bases, there was a span of 20 bases. The CDR3 is 18 amino acids. This CDR3 reads CASSDEWGLGKTGNTIYF. CDR3 nucleotides: TGCGCCAGCAGTGACGAGTGGGGGCTTGGGAAAACTGGAAACACCATATATTTT.

This clone was seen once. The chain has TRBV7-9 and TRBJ1-3; D not resolved. Germline-derived CDR1 and CDR2 are SEHNR and FQNEAQ (reference sequence). CDR3 length: 12 residues. The V gene lost 2 bases and the J gene lost 3 bases, with 2 bases spanning the gap. The chain's CDR3 is CASSLLGNTIYF. CDR3 bases: TGTGCCAGCAGCTTACTTGGAAACACCATATATTTT.

The chain uses TRBV2 and TRBJ1-2; D may be TRBD1 (6 bases). Germline assignment: CDR1 SNHLY and CDR2 FYNNEI. The CDR3 has 14 amino acids. Trimming took off 8 bases at V and 4 bases at J, with 17 bases between the two ends. CDR3 in DNA: TGTGCCAGCGGGGAAGGCGGGGGCGGCTATGGCTACACCTTC. This encodes CASGEGGGGYGYTF. Full variable domain (outside the CDR3, taken from reference TRBV2 and TRBJ1-2): EPEVTQTPSHQVTQMGQEVILRCVPISNHLYFYWYRQILGQKVEFLVSFYNNEISEKSEIFDDQFSVERPDGSNFTLKIRSTKLEDSAMYFCASGEGGGGYGYTFGSGTRLTVV.

V gene TRBV18 combines with J gene TRBJ1-2, with a weak D call TRBD1 (5 bases). Trimming shortened V by 1 base and J by 6 bases, and 18 bases separated the two germline ends. The CDR3 covers 16 residues. Germline CDR1 is KGHSH and CDR2 is LQKENI. The CDR3 DNA reads TGTGCCAGCTCACCACAGGCAACCGGGACTTCGCATGGCTACACCTTC. Amino acid sequence: CASSPQATGTSHGYTF.

The chain has TRBV5-1 and TRBJ1-4, with 8 nucleotides matching TRBD1. This CDR3 comprises 14 residues. V shed 4 bases, J shed 4 bases, and the junction held 3 bases outside the gene matches. CDR1 SGHRS and CDR2 YFSETQ come from the germline V gene. CDR3 coding DNA: TGCGCCAGCAGCCGACAGGGGTTTAATGAAAAACTGTTTTTT. As protein: CASSRQGFNEKLFF.

This clone showed up just a few times. The rearrangement uses TRBV5-1 and TRBJ2-5; 10 bases are shared with TRBD1. V lost 3 bases and J lost 7; bases outside the gene matches: 9. Germline loops: CDR1 SGHRS, CDR2 YFSETQ. CDR3 length equals 15 residues. The CDR3 region is CASSSLTGGEGTQYF. The CDR3 region has the DNA TGCGCCAGCAGCTCTTTGACAGGGGGCGAGGGGACCCAGTACTTC.

This chain's CDR3 is CASSSRDRGLQQMNTEAFF. The CDR3 region has the DNA TGTGCCAGCAGCTCCCGGGACAGGGGCCTACAACAGATGAACACTGAAGCTTTCTTT. The V and J genes are TRBV3-1 (or the pseudogene TRBV3-2) and TRBJ1-1; TRBD1 agrees at 10 bases. The germline CDR1 and CDR2 sequences are LGHDT and YNNKEL (reference sequence). This CDR3 region has 19 residues. V lost 5 bases, J lost 0 bases, and 15 bases stayed unmatched.

The gene calls are TRBV20-1 and TRBJ2-7; TRBD2 matches at 7 bases. This CDR3 contains 11 residues. CDR1 DFQATT and CDR2 SNEGSKA come from the germline V gene (reference sequence). Trimming cost V 4 bases and J 10 bases; bases outside gene matches: 7. CDR3 in amino acids: CSAISGGPQYF. CDR3 bases: TGCAGTGCTATATCGGGGGGTCCTCAGTACTTC.

The chain combines TRBV3-1 (or the pseudogene TRBV3-2) with TRBJ1-3, with D hard to call. Germline CDR1 reads LGHDT; CDR2 reads YNNKEL (reference sequence). The V gene lost 2 bases and the J gene lost 1 base, with 12 bases spanning the gap. This CDR3 is 16 amino acids long. The CDR3 nucleotides are TGTGCCAGCAGCCAAAGGAGGCGGGGATCTGGAAACACCATATATTTT. Encoded protein: CASSQRRRGSGNTIYF.

The chain combines TRBV3-1 (or the pseudogene TRBV3-2) with TRBJ2-7, with TRBD2 matching over 7 bases. CDR1 is LGHDT and CDR2 is YNNKEL in the germline V gene (reference sequence). The trim removed 5 bases at V and 3 bases at J, leaving 13 bases unmatched. The CDR3 spans 16 residues. The CDR3 sequence: CASSSRFREGLYEQYF. In DNA, the CDR3 is TGTGCCAGCAGCTCTCGGTTTAGGGAGGGTCTCTACGAGCAGTACTTC.

The chain links TRBV27 to TRBJ1-1; D is undetermined. Germline V gene lookup returns CDR1 MNHEY and CDR2 SMNVEV (reference sequence). The CDR3 length is 14 residues. V lost 4 bases to trimming and J lost 11 bases, with 20 bases between them. Here the CDR3 reads CASSSPRGQLAAFF. The CDR3 bases are TGTGCCAGCAGTTCCCCCCGAGGGCAACTTGCGGCTTTCTTT.

This clone was counted a single time. The rearrangement joins TRBV24-1 to TRBJ1-2; 8 nucleotides match TRBD1. CDR1 KGHDR and CDR2 SFDVKD come from the germline V gene. The CDR3 is made up of 15 amino acids. V gave up 4 bases and J gave up 4 bases; unmatched junction bases: 7. The CDR3 DNA is TGTGCCACCAGTGAGGGTCGGACAGGGACCTATGGCTACACCTTC. This encodes CATSEGRTGTYGYTF.

This chain joins TRBV5-1 and TRBJ2-2, with 11 bases identical to TRBD1. Trimming at V came to 4 bases and at J to 7 bases, leaving 6 bases not matched to a gene. CDR3 length: 15 amino acids. Germline CDR1 reads SGHRS; CDR2 reads YFSETQ. The CDR3: CASSLDRGPGGELFF. In DNA, the CDR3 is TGCGCCAGCAGCCTGGACAGGGGGCCGGGCGGGGAGCTGTTTTTT.

The genes are TRBV3-1 (or the pseudogene TRBV3-2) and TRBJ1-3, with TRBD1 matching over 8 bases. There are 17 residues in the CDR3. Germline loops: CDR1 LGHDT, CDR2 YNNKEL (reference sequence). V shed 3 bases and J 1 base; nucleotides not matched to a gene: 8. CDR3 nucleotides: TGTGCCAGCAGCCATTTAACCAGGACAGGGTCTGGAAACACCATATATTTT. It is translated as CASSHLTRTGSGNTIYF.

V gene TRBV5-1 combines with J gene TRBJ1-6; 12 bases match TRBD1. Germline V gene lookup returns CDR1 SGHRS and CDR2 YFSETQ. This CDR3 is 17 amino acids long. Trimming cost V 0 bases and J 10 bases; bases outside gene matches: 8. Here the CDR3 reads CASSLAPGQGALSPLHF. The CDR3 bases are TGCGCCAGCAGCTTGGCCCCGGGACAGGGGGCTCTATCACCCCTCCACTTT. The complete variable domain, with remaining parts taken from reference TRBV5-1 and TRBJ1-6, reads KAGVTQTPRYLIKTRGQQVTLSCSPISGHRSVSWYQQTPGQGLQFLFEYFSETQRNKGNFPGRFSGRQFSNSRSEMNVSTLELGDSALYLCASSLAPGQGALSPLHFGNGTRLTVT.